The TCR beta chain described here comes from a study of cytomegalovirus exposure and HLA in healthy donors. Germline CDR1 MNHNS, CDR2 SASEGT. Trimming removed 6 bases from V and 5 bases from J, with 11 bases in between. The CDR3 sequence is 13 residues long. It was with 60 Vbeta and 13 Jbeta primers that the PCR ran. Assay used: immunoSEQ multiplex PCR; TCRdb lists only in-frame clones, some missing. The profile shows just over 150,000 clones, roughly 80% of them singletons. This clonotype was obtained from a woman in her 40s in good health and CMV-seronegative. This chain links TRBV6-1 with TRBJ1-5; a weak D match, TRBD1 (5 bases). Material: PBMCs. The CDR3 loop reads CASRPDTYQPQHF. CDR3 DNA: TGTGCCAGCAGGCCGGACACTTATCAGCCCCAGCATTTT.